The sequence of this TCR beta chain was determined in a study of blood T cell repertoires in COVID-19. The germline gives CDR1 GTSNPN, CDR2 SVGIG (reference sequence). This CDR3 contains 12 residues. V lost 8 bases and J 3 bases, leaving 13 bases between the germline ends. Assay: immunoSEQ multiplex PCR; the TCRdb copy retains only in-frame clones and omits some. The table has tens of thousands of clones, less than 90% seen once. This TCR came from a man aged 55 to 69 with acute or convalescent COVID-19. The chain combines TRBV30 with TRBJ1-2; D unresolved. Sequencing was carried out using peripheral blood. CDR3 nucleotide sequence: TGTGCCGTCGGGCAGGAGGACTATGGCTACACCTTC. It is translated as CAVGQEDYGYTF.